These 9 T cell receptor beta chains share one sample of origin, sequenced in a study of regulatory T cells in long-lasting Graves disease. iRepertoire HTBI primers and Arm-PCR of CDR3 regions built TCR beta libraries. MiXCR, run by TCRdb on the multiplex PCR reads, gives a single entry per CDR3 protein. The sample holds 700,000 or so distinct CDR3 sequences, about 32% seen once. Time point: persistent/refractory GD, antithyroid drugs over 5 years with positive TRAb. Isolated PBMC RNA provided the starting material for the TCR library. The material sequenced was peripheral blood mononuclear cells (PBMCs), taken when the disease was refractory, from a patient treated with antithyroid drugs. The source of these receptors is a female donor with Graves disease.

This clonotype has only a few counts. Here the CDR3 reads CASRWGGSTEAFF. In nucleotides, the CDR3 is TGTGCCAGCAGGTGGGGGGGGAGCACTGAAGCTTTCTTT. This chain connects TRBV27 to TRBJ1-1, with a tentative D call TRBD1 (5 bases). Germline CDR1 is MNHEY and CDR2 is SMNVEV (reference sequence). Trimming pared 6 bases from V and 4 bases from J, leaving 12 bases between. The CDR3 sequence is 13 residues long.

This clonotype was detected ten times or more. V usage is TRBV28 and J usage is TRBJ1-1; TRBD1 might be the D (5 bases). The germline V gene has CDR1 MDHEN and CDR2 SYDVKM. CDR3 length equals 12 residues. V lost 6 bases and J lost 6, with 11 bases in between. CDR3 DNA sequence: TGTGCCAGCAGGCCAGGGATCGCTGAAGCTTTCTTT. It yields the protein CASRPGIAEAFF.

The genes are TRBV2 and TRBJ1-5, with D possibly matching TRBD1 (6 bases). The CDR3 has 13 residues. Between the trimmed V and J ends, which lost 7 bases and 4 bases, there was a span of 11 bases. Germline CDR1 and CDR2: SNHLY and FYNNEI. The CDR3 nucleotides are TGTGCCAGCAACCCCCAGGGGAATCAGCCCCAGCATTTT. Its translation is CASNPQGNQPQHF.

This clonotype was counted between two and nine times. The chain carries TRBV7-2 and TRBJ2-7; D gene uncertain. Germline-derived CDR1 and CDR2 are SGHTA and FQGNSA. This CDR3 has 15 residues. V lost 1 base, J lost 2 bases, and 12 bases lay in between. CDR3 DNA: TGTGCCAGCAGCTTAGTAATCGGGCCAACCTACGAGCAGTACTTC. Protein product: CASSLVIGPTYEQYF.

CDR3 nucleotide sequence: TGTGCCAGCAGCTTGAGATCTAGCGGGAGGGCCGGCGAGCAGTACTTC. This gives the protein CASSLRSSGRAGEQYF. This chain connects TRBV5-6 to TRBJ2-7, with TRBD2 matching over 12 bases. V dropped 1 base and J dropped 6; count of bases not matched to a gene: 8. The germline gives CDR1 SGHDT, CDR2 YYEEEE. The CDR3 contains 16 residues.

This clonotype was counted many times. The chain combines TRBV2 with TRBJ1-5, with a tentative D call TRBD1 (5 bases). Per germline, CDR1 SNHLY and CDR2 FYNNEI. V was trimmed by 5 bases and J by 9 bases, leaving 14 bases between them. The CDR3 contains 13 residues. The chain's CDR3 is CASSLGLPRPQHF. CDR3 bases: TGTGCCAGCAGTCTGGGACTCCCACGGCCCCAGCATTTT.

This clonotype turned up a few times. This chain connects TRBV7-2 to TRBJ2-7, with 7 bases that match TRBD1. V trimming: 5 bases; J trimming: 4 bases; junction bases outside the gene matches: 11. Germline-derived CDR1 and CDR2 are SGHTA and FQGNSA. The CDR3 runs 15 residues. The CDR3 region is CASSRPGTEPYEQYF. In DNA, the CDR3 is TGTGCCAGCAGCCGACCCGGGACAGAGCCGTACGAGCAGTACTTC.

The V and J genes are TRBV5-5 and TRBJ2-7, with 10 nucleotides matching TRBD1. Trimming cost V 4 bases and J 2 bases; bases outside gene matches: 6. Germline V gives CDR1 SGHKS, CDR2 YYEKEE (reference sequence). CDR3 length equals 15 residues. The CDR3 here is CASSRKTGGAYEQYF. In nucleotides, the CDR3 is TGTGCCAGCAGCCGCAAGACAGGGGGCGCCTACGAGCAGTACTTC. The full variable domain, with the rest looked up from reference TRBV5-5 and TRBJ2-7, is DAGVTQSPTHLIKTRGQQVTLRCSPISGHKSVSWYQQVLGQGPQFIFQYYEKEERGRGNFPDRFSARQFPNYSSELNVNALLLGDSALYLCASSRKTGGAYEQYFGPGTRLTVT.

This clonotype was picked up a small number of times. V gene TRBV3-1 combines with J gene TRBJ1-2, with 7 nucleotides matching TRBD1. The CDR3 loop spans 15 amino acids. Germline assignment: CDR1 LGHDT and CDR2 YNNKEL (reference sequence). The V and J ends lost 3 bases and 5 bases, in that order; junction bases with no gene match: 9. The DNA for the CDR3 is TGTGCCAGCAGCCAGAGACCGGGACAGCGGTATGGCTACACCTTC. Translated: CASSQRPGQRYGYTF.